This T cell receptor beta chain was retrieved from a study of CD4+ T cells in melanoma. Study-wide results and caveats: Diverse differentiation states were reported for melanoma neoantigen-specific CD4+ T cells. A reported correlation linked neoantigen-specific CD4+ T cells to CD8+, macrophage and B cell function.

Trimming cost V 3 bases and J 1 base; bases outside gene matches: 12. This CDR3 comprises 17 residues. The germline V gene has CDR1 ENHRY and CDR2 SYGVKD. Sequencing used immunoSEQ multiplex PCR; TCRdb keeps in-frame clones, though not all of them. This sample carries about 110,000 clones, around 93% of them seen once, and the ten largest clones take approximately 3.5%. This clone was seen once. The antigen remains unidentified. The chain couples TRBV10-3 to TRBJ2-7; 7 bases are shared with TRBD1. Sequencing was done on a sample of peripheral blood. This receptor was identified in a human donor with melanoma. As DNA, the CDR3 is TGTGCCATCAGTGACCCCAGGGGCAGGGGGAATTCCTACGAGCAGTACTTC. As protein: CAISDPRGRGNSYEQYF.